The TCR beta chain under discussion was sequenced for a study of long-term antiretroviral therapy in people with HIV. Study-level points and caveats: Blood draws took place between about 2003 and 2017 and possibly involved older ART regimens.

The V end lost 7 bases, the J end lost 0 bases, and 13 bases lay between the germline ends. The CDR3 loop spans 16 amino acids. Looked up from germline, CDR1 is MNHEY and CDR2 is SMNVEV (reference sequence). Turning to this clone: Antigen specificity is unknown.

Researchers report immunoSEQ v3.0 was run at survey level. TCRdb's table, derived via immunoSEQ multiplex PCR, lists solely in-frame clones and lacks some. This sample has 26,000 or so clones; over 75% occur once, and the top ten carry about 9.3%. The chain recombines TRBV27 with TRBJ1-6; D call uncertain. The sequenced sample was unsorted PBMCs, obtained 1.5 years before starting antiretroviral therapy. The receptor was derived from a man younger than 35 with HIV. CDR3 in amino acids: CASIDAAGSYNSPLHF. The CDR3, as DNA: TGTGCCAGCATTGACGCCGCAGGCTCCTATAATTCACCCCTCCACTTT.